This TCR beta chain originates from a study of blood T cell repertoires in COVID-19. Per the study methods: Amplified reference gene primers provided the basis for estimating nucleated cell counts. Some clones are missing from TCRdb's copy, which holds only in-frame ones; the method was immunoSEQ multiplex PCR. D and trimming come from the DNA, and the V and J calls and clone size come from that table. The sample lists 300,000 to 400,000 clones, around nine tenths occurring once. There are 15 residues in the CDR3. Germline CDR1 reads SGDLS; CDR2 reads YYNGEE. Losses at the gene ends were 0 bases for V and 3 bases for J; bases not matched to a gene: 6.

Sequenced sample: peripheral blood. The TCR was taken from a human donor in a cohort sampled during active COVID-19. This rearrangement joins TRBV9 to TRBJ2-7; TRBD1 agrees at 7 bases. In DNA, the CDR3 is TGTGCCAGCAGCGTAGGTGGGACAGTCTTCTACGAGCAGTACTTC. It yields the protein CASSVGGTVFYEQYF.